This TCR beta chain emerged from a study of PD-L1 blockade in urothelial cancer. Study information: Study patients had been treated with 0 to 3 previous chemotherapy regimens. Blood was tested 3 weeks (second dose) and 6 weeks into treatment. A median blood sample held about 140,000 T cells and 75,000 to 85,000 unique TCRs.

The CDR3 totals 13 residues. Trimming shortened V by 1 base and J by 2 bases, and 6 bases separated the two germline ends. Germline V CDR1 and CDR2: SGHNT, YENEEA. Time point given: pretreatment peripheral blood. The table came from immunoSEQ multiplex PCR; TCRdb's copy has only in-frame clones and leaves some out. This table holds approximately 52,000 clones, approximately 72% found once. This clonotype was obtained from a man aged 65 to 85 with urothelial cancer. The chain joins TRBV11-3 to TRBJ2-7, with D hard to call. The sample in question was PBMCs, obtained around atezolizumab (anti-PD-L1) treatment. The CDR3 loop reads CASSLAVTYEQYF. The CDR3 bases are TGTGCCAGCAGCTTAGCGGTTACCTACGAGCAGTACTTC.